Below are 28 T cell receptor beta chains sequenced from a single sample in a study of cytomegalovirus exposure and HLA in healthy donors (dated by TCRdb to 2017 to 2019). Library generation was performed with the immunoSEQ multiplex PCR assay. A mixture of 60 forward primers for TCR Vbeta segments and 13 reverse primers for TCR Jbeta segments was used in the multiplex PCR. Sourced from immuneACCESS, this table was stored by TCRdb with only in-frame sequences that have V and J called. A share of the clones is absent; for the studies checked, an unresolved V gene accounts for under half, and the remainder has no known explanation. Across this sample there are over 110,000 clones, with 82% seen only once. 2% to 3% of the sample belongs to the ten largest clones. The specimen sequenced was PBMCs. These receptors originate from a male donor in good health and CMV-seronegative.

In DNA, the CDR3 is TGTGCCAGCAAGGGGGGGATCTCCAACGACATTCAGTACTTC. It codes for CASKGGISNDIQYF. The chain employs TRBV6-1 and TRBJ2-4; a possible D gene is TRBD2 (7 bases). V dropped 7 bases and J dropped 8 bases, with 18 bases sitting between them. The CDR3 has 14 amino acids. Germline-derived CDR1 and CDR2 are MNHNS and SASEGT.

This chain connects TRBV11-2 to TRBJ1-2; D possibly corresponds to TRBD1 (6 bases). The CDR3 is 16 residues long. V was trimmed by 5 bases and J by 2 bases, leaving 18 bases between them. The germline V gene encodes CDR1 SGHAT and CDR2 FQNNGV. CDR3: CASSPWGGRENYGYTF. The CDR3 DNA follows: TGTGCCAGCAGCCCCTGGGGGGGCAGGGAGAACTATGGCTACACCTTC.

The CDR3 here is CASSESISGRYEQYF. CDR3 DNA: TGCGCCAGCAGTGAGTCGATTAGCGGGAGATACGAGCAGTACTTC. The chain couples TRBV10-2 to TRBJ2-7, with TRBD2 matching over 9 bases. Unmatched junction bases numbered 4, after V lost 0 bases and J lost 4 bases. The CDR3 contains 15 residues. Germline CDR1 and CDR2: WSHSY and SAAADI.

As for this clone: The sample contains more than one DNA sequence encoding this CDR3. The rearrangement joins TRBV19 to TRBJ2-7; TRBD1 is a possible D gene (5 bases). Germline loops: CDR1 LNHDA, CDR2 SQIVND (reference sequence). The germline V and J ends were trimmed by 1 base and 4 bases, with 8 bases remaining between them. The CDR3 sequence is 13 residues long. The CDR3 here is CASSIVPGYEQYF. CDR3 coding DNA: TGTGCCAGTAGTATAGTACCAGGGTACGAGCAGTACTTC.

This chain links TRBV5-5 with TRBJ1-5; no clear D gene. V lost 1 base and J 1 base, leaving 12 bases between the germline ends. Germline CDR1 SGHKS, CDR2 YYEKEE (reference sequence). There are 16 residues in the CDR3. In DNA form, the CDR3 reads TGTGCCAGCAGCTTGTACATGCCGGGAAGCAATCAGCCCCAGCATTTT. Its translation: CASSLYMPGSNQPQHF. The whole variable domain, remainder taken from reference TRBV5-5 and TRBJ1-5, is DAGVTQSPTHLIKTRGQQVTLRCSPISGHKSVSWYQQVLGQGPQFIFQYYEKEERGRGNFPDRFSARQFPNYSSELNVNALLLGDSALYLCASSLYMPGSNQPQHFGDGTRLSIL.

The chain joins TRBV27 to TRBJ2-7; D gene unclear. CDR1 is MNHEY, CDR2 SMNVEV, per germline (reference sequence). The ends were cut back, 2 bases at V and 0 bases at J, with 5 bases in the middle. This CDR3 has 13 residues. The CDR3 region has the DNA TGTGCCAGCAGTTTAATGGCCTCCTACGAGCAGTACTTC. Translated: CASSLMASYEQYF.

This sequence joins TRBV4-1 and TRBJ1-2, with D uncertain. With 0 bases removed from V and 4 bases from J, the gap between germline ends came to 12 bases. CDR1 is MGHRA and CDR2 is YSYEKL in the germline V gene. The CDR3 totals 15 residues. This chain's CDR3 is CASSQESPGVYGYTF. The CDR3 nucleotides read TGCGCCAGCAGCCAAGAATCCCCAGGCGTCTATGGCTACACCTTC.

V is TRBV4-2 and J is TRBJ2-4, with 8 bases that match TRBD1. The J segment lost 0 bases and the V segment lost 1 base, leaving 2 bases of the junction unmatched. The germline gives CDR1 LGHNA, CDR2 YNFKEQ. The CDR3 runs 16 residues. CDR3 amino acids: CASSQGTGPAKNIQYF. For the CDR3, the DNA is TGTGCCAGCAGCCAAGGGACAGGGCCAGCCAAAAACATTCAGTACTTC.

V is TRBV28 and J is TRBJ2-5; D may be TRBD2 (6 bases). V shed 5 bases and J shed 11 bases, with 33 bases lying between them. This CDR3 region has 18 residues. Germline CDR1 reads MDHEN; CDR2 reads SYDVKM. The CDR3 DNA reads TGTGCCAGCAGTCGCAGCCTAAAGGAGGCGGGGTTCCAATGGGAGCAGTACTTC. This codes for CASSRSLKEAGFQWEQYF.

The CDR3 nucleotides read TGTGCCAGCAGTACCGCGTACCAAGAGACCCAGTACTTC. Encoded protein: CASSTAYQETQYF. The V gene is TRBV28, the J gene TRBJ2-5, with D hard to call. The CDR3 is 13 amino acids. The germline V gene encodes CDR1 MDHEN and CDR2 SYDVKM. The germline V and J ends were trimmed by 5 bases and 0 bases, with 7 bases remaining between them.

This chain connects TRBV19 to TRBJ1-1; maybe TRBD1 (6 bases). CDR1 LNHDA and CDR2 SQIVND come from the germline V gene (reference sequence). V lost 7 bases to trimming and J lost 1 base, with 10 bases between them. The CDR3 totals 13 residues. This CDR3 reads CASTQGRNTEAFF. CDR3 nucleotide sequence: TGTGCCAGTACCCAGGGGAGGAACACTGAAGCTTTCTTT.

This clone appeared once. This rearrangement joins TRBV9 to TRBJ2-3; 12 bases are a match to TRBD1. The J segment lost 3 bases and the V segment lost 0 bases, leaving 20 bases of the junction unmatched. This CDR3 comprises 22 residues. The germline V gene encodes CDR1 SGDLS and CDR2 YYNGEE. The CDR3 coding sequence is TGTGCCAGCAGCGTAGGGGAGGTTTTGGGGACAGGGGGCTTTTGGAGTACAGATACGCAGTATTTT. The encoded protein is CASSVGEVLGTGGFWSTDTQYF.

The V call is TRBV5-1, the J call TRBJ2-2; 8 bases line up with TRBD2. The germline V gene encodes CDR1 SGHRS and CDR2 YFSETQ. The CDR3 sequence is 15 residues long. The J segment lost 8 bases and the V segment lost 4 bases, leaving 10 bases of the junction unmatched. In DNA, the CDR3 is TGCGCCAGCAGCCCCCGAGCGGGAGCGATAGGGGAGCTGTTTTTT. Translation: CASSPRAGAIGELFF.

V usage is TRBV18 and J usage is TRBJ2-5; TRBD1 matches at 7 bases. This CDR3 comprises 13 residues. CDR1 is KGHSH and CDR2 is LQKENI in the germline V gene. Germline trimming cut 4 bases from V and 5 bases from J; bases unmatched to any gene: 4. This CDR3 is CASSRQGGETQYF. CDR3 DNA sequence: TGTGCCAGCTCACGACAGGGTGGTGAGACCCAGTACTTC.

This clone was found a few times. This sequence joins TRBV11-1 and TRBJ1-1, with 8 bases aligning to TRBD1. The CDR3 extends over 15 amino acids. With 5 bases clipped from V and 4 bases from J, the junction kept 9 bases outside the gene matches. Germline CDR1 SGHAT, CDR2 FQDESV (reference sequence). This chain's CDR3 is CASSPFRGLGTEAFF. The CDR3 nucleotides are TGTGCCAGCAGCCCTTTCAGGGGGCTTGGCACTGAAGCTTTCTTT.

V gene TRBV27 combines with J gene TRBJ2-3; D may be TRBD2 (6 bases). V lost 7 bases and J 0 bases, leaving 11 bases between the germline ends. In germline, CDR1 is MNHEY, CDR2 SMNVEV (reference sequence). CDR3 length equals 14 residues. In DNA, the CDR3 is TGTGCCAGCAAGTTTGGGACTAGCACAGATACGCAGTATTTT. Amino acid sequence: CASKFGTSTDTQYF.

This clone was seen once. The chain has TRBV27 and TRBJ2-7; TRBD1 matches at 10 bases. J was trimmed by 5 bases and V by 4 bases; bases with no gene match: 2. Germline V lookup: CDR1 MNHEY, CDR2 SMNVEV (reference sequence). This CDR3 has 13 amino acids. Here the CDR3 reads CASSWDRGDEQYF. The CDR3 DNA sequence: TGTGCCAGCAGTTGGGACAGGGGAGACGAGCAGTACTTC.

The gene calls are TRBV9 and TRBJ2-7; 13 bases match TRBD2. Germline V gene lookup returns CDR1 SGDLS and CDR2 YYNGEE. V dropped 4 bases and J dropped 6; count of bases not matched to a gene: 7. The CDR3 extends over 15 amino acids. CDR3 coding DNA: TGTGCCAGCAGCCCCGGACTAGCGGGAGCGGGCGAGCAGTACTTC. Protein: CASSPGLAGAGEQYF.

The table lists this clone with a count of one. The chain joins TRBV5-6 to TRBJ1-2; weak D call: TRBD1 (5 bases). Trimming took off 2 bases at V and 3 bases at J, with 11 bases between the two ends. CDR1 and CDR2 (germline): SGHDT, YYEEEE. The CDR3 runs to 14 residues. CDR3 coding DNA: TGTGCCAGCAGCTTTGAAGACAGAGACTATGGCTACACCTTC. Its translation: CASSFEDRDYGYTF.

In DNA form, the CDR3 reads TGTGCCAGTGGGCTCTTCCCCGGGGAGCTGTTTTTT. It yields the protein CASGLFPGELFF. This sequence joins TRBV19 and TRBJ2-2; D call uncertain. The length of the CDR3 is 12 residues. Trimming stripped 8 bases from V and 6 bases from J, with 10 bases between. Germline V lookup: CDR1 LNHDA, CDR2 SQIVND (reference sequence).

The rearrangement joins TRBV2 to TRBJ2-1; the match to TRBD2 covers 10 bases. The CDR3 consists of 19 residues. The V and J ends lost 8 bases and 5 bases, in that order; junction bases with no gene match: 21. Per germline, CDR1 SNHLY and CDR2 FYNNEI. The CDR3 nucleotides read TGTGCCAGCTCAGTGGAAAGCGGGAGGGCCAAACCCGATGACAATGAGCAGTTCTTC. Translated: CASSVESGRAKPDDNEQFF. Based on the CDR3 plus reference TRBV2 and TRBJ2-1, the full variable domain is EPEVTQTPSHQVTQMGQEVILRCVPISNHLYFYWYRQILGQKVEFLVSFYNNEISEKSEIFDDQFSVERPDGSNFTLKIRSTKLEDSAMYFCASSVESGRAKPDDNEQFFGPGTRLTVL.

This clone was counted between two and nine times. V and J are TRBV27 and TRBJ2-7; TRBD1 might be the D (5 bases). The V gene's germline CDR1 is MNHEY and CDR2 SMNVEV (reference sequence). Trimming left V 6 bases short and J 4 bases short, with 19 bases between. This CDR3 spans 15 amino acids. The CDR3 nucleotides read TGTGCCAGCAGCCGGACACTGATGGACGGGTACGAGCAGTACTTC. Amino acid sequence: CASSRTLMDGYEQYF.

This clone was recorded a few times. The J gene is TRBJ1-3, the V gene TRBV11-2; possible D gene TRBD1, 5 bases. Germline CDR1 reads SGHAT; CDR2 reads FQNNGV. The length of the CDR3 is 17 residues. The V end was cut by 5 bases, the J end by 2 bases, with 19 bases between. The CDR3 loop reads CASSPSSGGGTGNTIYF. The CDR3 nucleotides are TGTGCCAGCAGCCCCTCTTCCGGGGGGGGAACTGGAAACACCATATATTTT. The full variable domain, rest sourced from reference TRBV11-2 and TRBJ1-3, is EAGVAQSPRYKIIEKRQSVAFWCNPISGHATLYWYQQILGQGPKLLIQFQNNGVVDDSQLPKDRFSAERLKGVDSTLKIQPAKLEDSAVYLCASSPSSGGGTGNTIYFGEGSWLTVV.

This clone was counted a few times. This chain links TRBV30 with TRBJ1-3, with D maybe TRBD1 (6 bases). The germline V and J ends were trimmed by 6 bases and 4 bases, with 16 bases remaining between them. In germline, CDR1 is GTSNPN, CDR2 SVGIG (reference sequence). The CDR3 is 14 amino acids. DNA of the CDR3: TGTGCCTGTCACCATAACAGGGTCGGAAACACCATATATTTT. As protein: CACHHNRVGNTIYF.

With regard to this clone: The identical CDR3 is also encoded by other nucleotide sequences in the sample. J is TRBJ1-2 and V is TRBV6-4, with no clear D. This CDR3 spans 14 amino acids. V lost 5 bases, J lost 8 bases, and 18 bases lay in between. CDR1 is MRHNA, CDR2 SNTAGT, per germline. The CDR3 DNA follows: TGTGCCAGCAGTCCGGGCCCCGGAGGATTCGGCTACACCTTC. Translated: CASSPGPGGFGYTF.

The chain recombines TRBV11-2 with TRBJ2-3; D is perhaps TRBD2 (5 bases). The CDR3 is 14 residues long. Trimming took 3 bases from V and 0 from J, leaving 7 bases between them. Germline CDR1 and CDR2: SGHAT and FQNNGV. DNA of the CDR3: TGTGCCAGCAGCTTGAGCGGAAGCACAGATACGCAGTATTTT. It codes for CASSLSGSTDTQYF.

The count of this clone is one. The chain recombines TRBV27 with TRBJ1-5; D uncertain. CDR3 size: 15 residues. V was cut by 5 bases and J by 1 base, with 12 bases left in between. Germline lookup yields CDR1 MNHEY and CDR2 SMNVEV (reference sequence). The CDR3 nucleotides read TGTGCCAGCAGTGAGGACTCTCTAAGCAATCAGCCCCAGCATTTT. Translation: CASSEDSLSNQPQHF.

The chain recombines TRBV2 with TRBJ2-1; TRBD2 might be the D (6 bases). Germline CDR1 reads SNHLY; CDR2 reads FYNNEI. This CDR3 is 12 amino acids long. Trimming took 6 bases from V and 15 from J, leaving 18 bases between them. CDR3 region: CASSGETSGRFF. The CDR3 nucleotides read TGTGCCAGCAGCGGAGAGACTAGTGGGCGGTTCTTC.